This entry lists 3 T cell receptor beta chains sequenced from one sample in a study of T cells in Graves' hyperthyroidism and ophthalmopathy. TCR beta CDR3 regions were amplified from RNA. Using the HTBI primer set, a first-round RT-PCR was run on the TCR CDR3. Using its own MiXCR run on the multiplex PCR reads, TCRdb lists one record per CDR3 protein. The sample has approximately 870,000 distinct CDR3 sequences; 38% are singletons. The sample comprised blood. Receptors were obtained from a man in his late teens or twenties with Graves' hyperthyroidism.

The table lists this clonotype with a few counts. V usage is TRBV5-1 and J usage is TRBJ1-2; the D gene is possibly TRBD1 (6 bases). Germline CDR1 is SGHRS and CDR2 is YFSETQ. The V and J ends lost 0 bases and 6 bases respectively, with 15 bases between them. This CDR3 contains 15 residues. This CDR3 is CASSLEGQGNDGYTF. The CDR3, as DNA: TGCGCCAGCAGCTTGGAGGGGCAGGGGAACGATGGCTACACCTTC.

Ten or more counts support this clonotype. The chain employs TRBV24-1 and TRBJ2-7; D possibly corresponds to TRBD1 (6 bases). Trimming left V 4 bases short and J 5 bases short, with 20 bases between. Germline CDR1 reads KGHDR; CDR2 reads SFDVKD. This CDR3 comprises 16 residues. As DNA, the CDR3 is TGTGCCACCAGTGACCTCCGGGACACGGGACCCCACGAGCAGTACTTC. The encoded protein is CATSDLRDTGPHEQYF.

This clonotype was picked up many times. The V call is TRBV20-1, the J call TRBJ1-1; D is possibly TRBD1 (5 bases). Trimming took off 0 bases at V and 3 bases at J, with 11 bases between the two ends. The CDR3 totals 14 residues. Germline loops: CDR1 DFQATT, CDR2 SNEGSKA (reference sequence). The CDR3 here is CSARDLRVYTEAFF. DNA of the CDR3: TGCAGTGCTAGAGATCTCAGGGTTTACACTGAAGCTTTCTTT.